A single sample gave rise to the 15 T cell receptor beta chains below, sequenced in a study of T cells in Graves' hyperthyroidism and ophthalmopathy. The TCR beta CDR3 regions underwent amplification using RNA transcripts as the source. A first-round RT-PCR of the TCR CDR3 used the HTBI primer set. From the multiplex PCR reads, TCRdb called clonotypes with MiXCR, one entry per CDR3 protein. This table holds about 500,000 distinct CDR3 sequences, about 16% found once. The sample taken for sequencing was blood. The receptors shown here come from a woman aged 25 to 39 with Graves' ophthalmopathy.

This clonotype was counted a few times. The rearrangement joins TRBV9 to TRBJ2-1, with a tentative D call TRBD2 (5 bases). CDR3 length equals 15 residues. Germline CDR1 and CDR2: SGDLS and YYNGEE. Trimming left V 0 bases short and J 3 bases short, with 10 bases between. CDR3 DNA: TGTGCCAGCAGCGTAGGGGGAGCTAACTACAATGAGCAGTTCTTC. Amino acids: CASSVGGANYNEQFF.

The table lists this clonotype with many counts. The chain has TRBV12-3 or TRBV12-4 and TRBJ2-2; D not certain. This CDR3 contains 13 residues. Trimming stripped 6 bases from V and 6 bases from J, with 11 bases between. The CDR3 DNA sequence: TGTGCCAGCAGCACTCTGGTCTCCGGGGAGCTGTTTTTT. This codes for CASSTLVSGELFF.

This clonotype was counted between two and nine times. The V call is TRBV24-1, the J call TRBJ2-1, with D unresolved. The V gene lost 3 bases and the J gene lost 5 bases, with 16 bases spanning the gap. Germline V gives CDR1 KGHDR, CDR2 SFDVKD. The CDR3 has 16 residues. For the CDR3, the DNA is TGTGCCACCAGTGATCCGGCCCCTGGAAGAGACAATGAGCAGTTCTTC. It is translated as CATSDPAPGRDNEQFF.

The CDR3 loop is CASSQAGGGQGSWEQYF. The CDR3 DNA reads TGCGCCAGCAGCCAGGCGGGGGGGGGACAGGGATCGTGGGAGCAGTACTTC. The chain uses TRBV4-3 and TRBJ2-7; possibly TRBD1 or TRBD2 for D (9 bases each). Trimming stripped 3 bases from V and 7 bases from J, with 25 bases between. CDR1 is LGHNA, CDR2 YSLEER, per germline. The CDR3 covers 17 residues.

This clonotype was seen only a few times. The V call is TRBV28, the J call TRBJ2-1; a weak D match, TRBD2 (6 bases). The CDR3 sequence is 15 residues long. The V gene's germline CDR1 is MDHEN and CDR2 SYDVKM. Trimming cost V 6 bases and J 4 bases, with 16 bases left between them. Written as DNA, the CDR3 is TGTGCCAGCAGACCAACTGGAGGGTCGTACAATGAGCAGTTCTTC. Translating it yields CASRPTGGSYNEQFF.

This clonotype was observed many times. The gene calls are TRBV7-2 and TRBJ2-1, with TRBD1 identical over 9 bases. CDR1 and CDR2 (germline): SGHTA, FQGNSA. This CDR3 contains 14 residues. V trimming: 1 base; J trimming: 7 bases; junction bases outside the gene matches: 2. CDR3 amino acids: CASSLDRGRNEQFF. CDR3 DNA: TGTGCCAGCAGCTTAGACAGGGGGCGGAATGAGCAGTTCTTC.

This clonotype was detected only once. The chain employs TRBV7-2 and TRBJ1-1; D gene uncertain. The germline gives CDR1 SGHTA, CDR2 FQGNSA. V shed 5 bases and J shed 2 bases, with 24 bases lying between them. CDR3 length: 18 residues. This CDR3 is CASSPHRRSLSTNTEAFF. In DNA, the CDR3 is TGTGCCAGCAGCCCCCATCGACGGTCGCTTTCAACCAACACTGAAGCTTTCTTT.

V usage is TRBV9 and J usage is TRBJ2-5, with a tentative D call TRBD2 (6 bases). Looked up from germline, CDR1 is SGDLS and CDR2 is YYNGEE. The CDR3 length is 14 residues. Trimming left V 3 bases short and J 5 bases short, with 14 bases between. The CDR3 loop reads CASSGGLYGETQYF. The CDR3 nucleotides read TGTGCCAGCAGCGGCGGACTATACGGCGAGACCCAGTACTTC.

This clonotype was picked up many times. J is TRBJ1-2 and V is TRBV28, with a weak D call TRBD1 (6 bases). Germline CDR1 is MDHEN and CDR2 is SYDVKM. CDR3 length: 14 residues. Trimming removed 8 bases at V and 8 bases at J, with 21 bases between. CDR3 amino acids: CASATQGNRGGYTF. The CDR3 DNA reads as TGTGCCAGCGCCACCCAGGGGAACAGAGGAGGCTACACCTTC.

This sequence joins TRBV19 and TRBJ1-5; TRBD1 matches 7 bases. V dropped 7 bases and J dropped 2; count of bases not matched to a gene: 8. This CDR3 spans 15 amino acids. Germline loops: CDR1 LNHDA, CDR2 SQIVND (reference sequence). CDR3 DNA: TGTGCCAGTACCGTGACAGGGAATGGCAATCAGCCCCAGCATTTT. Translation gives CASTVTGNGNQPQHF.

This clonotype was counted at least ten times. V and J are TRBV11-2 and TRBJ2-6; TRBD1 is a possible D gene (6 bases). The CDR3 is 17 amino acids. From germline, CDR1 is SGHAT and CDR2 FQNNGV. V gave up 2 bases and J gave up 1 base, with 12 bases separating them. For the CDR3, the DNA is TGTGCCAGCAGCTTAATCAGGGGCGTTTCTGGGGCCAACGTCCTGACTTTC. This encodes CASSLIRGVSGANVLTF.

This clonotype was counted ten times or more. CDR3 sequence (DNA): TGCAGTGCTAGTTTGGGAGCCAGGGTTAACAATGAGCAGTTCTTC. It translates to CSASLGARVNNEQFF. The chain carries TRBV20-1 and TRBJ2-1, with D tentatively TRBD1 or TRBD2 (5 bases each). This CDR3 is 15 amino acids long. The V end lost 3 bases, the J end lost 5 bases, and 17 bases lay between the germline ends. In germline, CDR1 is DFQATT, CDR2 SNEGSKA (reference sequence).

This rearrangement joins TRBV27 to TRBJ2-1; 10 bases agree with TRBD2. V lost 5 bases to trimming and J lost 11 bases; unmatched junction nucleotides: 3. The V gene's germline CDR1 is MNHEY and CDR2 SMNVEV (reference sequence). The length of the CDR3 is 12 residues. CDR3 amino acids: CASSSGGGKQFF. In DNA form, the CDR3 reads TGTGCCAGCAGTAGCGGGGGGGGGAAGCAGTTCTTC.

This clonotype was counted many times. The chain has TRBV18 and TRBJ2-1; D is perhaps TRBD1 (6 bases). CDR1 and CDR2 (germline): KGHSH, LQKENI. Trimming took off 5 bases at V and 4 bases at J, with 15 bases between the two ends. This CDR3 spans 15 amino acids. The CDR3 region is CASSETTGKYNEQFF. In DNA form, the CDR3 reads TGTGCCAGCTCAGAAACGACAGGAAAGTACAATGAGCAGTTCTTC.

In this sample, this clonotype turned up many times. The V call is TRBV18, the J call TRBJ1-1; 8 nucleotides match TRBD1. The CDR3 sequence is 15 residues long. With 5 bases clipped from V and 1 base from J, the junction kept 6 bases outside the gene matches. Germline V gene sequence: CDR1 KGHSH, CDR2 LQKENI. The CDR3 region has the DNA TGTGCCAGCTCAACAACCGGGACAGGGAACACTGAAGCTTTCTTT. Translating it yields CASSTTGTGNTEAFF. Full variable domain (missing parts from reference TRBV18 and TRBJ1-1): NAGVMQNPRHLVRRRGQEARLRCSPMKGHSHVYWYRQLPEEGLKFMVYLQKENIIDESGMPKERFSAEFPKEGPSILRIQQVVRGDSAAYFCASSTTGTGNTEAFFGQGTRLTVV.